The clone carrying this TCR beta chain has just a few counts. Its antigen is currently unknown. The TCRbeta library was prepared with unique molecular identifiers. MiXCR, run by TCRdb on the PCR reads, gives a single entry per CDR3 protein. The sample carries 210,000 or so distinct CDR3 sequences, about a tenth recorded once. This sample is part of a study of T-cell reconstitution after alpha-beta-depleted transplantation in children. The CDR3 is 13 residues long. Germline V lookup: CDR1 DFQATT, CDR2 SNEGSKA (reference sequence). Trimming took off 6 bases at V and 8 bases at J, with 16 bases between the two ends. Findings and caveats of the study: Roughly two months post-transplant, alpha-beta T cells reportedly originated from several hundred graft clones that had expanded. In some patients, recipient T cells and intrathymic progenitors surviving conditioning explained high day-60 diversity. One year after transplant, T-cell counts and diversity came mostly from newly produced T cells.

The TCR originated in a child under two years old with acute myeloid leukemia, due to receive a stem cell transplant. Sequencing was performed on PBMCs, taken before TCRalphabeta/CD19-depleted stem cell transplant. This chain uses TRBV20-1 with TRBJ1-4; no reliable D call. DNA for the CDR3: TGCAGTGCCGAAGATGGGGTTACCGAAAAACTGTTTTTT. Translation gives CSAEDGVTEKLFF.